A single sample is the source of the 14 T cell receptor beta chains below, sequenced in a study of control samples from healthy donors and cancer patients. Generated by immunoSEQ multiplex PCR, the TCRdb table keeps only in-frame clones and is missing some. Of around 82,000 clones in the sample, 89% were seen once. The sample was blood. Receptors originate from a man over 45 in good health.

V is TRBV19 and J is TRBJ1-2; weak D call: TRBD1 (5 bases). The V gene's germline CDR1 is LNHDA and CDR2 SQIVND (reference sequence). Trimming removed 5 bases from V and 8 bases from J, with 9 bases in between. The CDR3 extends over 11 amino acids. The CDR3 DNA is TGTGCCAGTAGTGGGGCAGGGGGCTACACCTTC. This codes for CASSGAGGYTF.

The V and J genes are TRBV30 and TRBJ1-5; D is undetermined. CDR1 is GTSNPN and CDR2 is SVGIG in the germline V gene (reference sequence). Trimming took off 1 base at V and 3 bases at J, with 10 bases between the two ends. This CDR3 has 14 residues. For the CDR3, the DNA is TGTGCCTGGAGTGGTTTGGGGTTCAATCAGCCCCAGCATTTT. Translation: CAWSGLGFNQPQHF.

The CDR3 DNA reads as TGTGCCACCAGTGGGGGCGGAACTCGGAATACGCAGTATTTT. It encodes CATSGGGTRNTQYF. This chain connects TRBV24-1 to TRBJ2-3; the D gene is possibly TRBD1 (5 bases). Trimming left V 5 bases short and J 7 bases short, with 15 bases between. CDR3 size: 14 residues. Germline CDR1 reads KGHDR; CDR2 reads SFDVKD.

The chain is built from TRBV2 and TRBJ2-7; 8 bases match TRBD2. Looked up from germline, CDR1 is SNHLY and CDR2 is FYNNEI. The V and J ends lost 4 bases and 5 bases, in that order; junction bases with no gene match: 10. This CDR3 contains 15 residues. The CDR3 region is CASSVSQPGGDEQYF. The CDR3 coding sequence is TGTGCCAGCAGTGTTAGCCAGCCGGGAGGGGACGAGCAGTACTTC.

The chain uses TRBV3-1 (or the pseudogene TRBV3-2) and TRBJ2-7; D possibly corresponds to TRBD2 (5 bases). Trimming pared 8 bases from V and 0 bases from J, leaving 14 bases between. The CDR3 is 14 residues long. The V gene's germline CDR1 is LGHDT and CDR2 YNNKEL (reference sequence). CDR3 sequence reads: CASGEGGSSYEQYF. The CDR3 DNA sequence: TGTGCCAGCGGAGAGGGTGGGAGCTCCTACGAGCAGTACTTC.

This chain joins TRBV3-1 (or the pseudogene TRBV3-2) and TRBJ2-3; 8 positions match TRBD1. Per the germline V gene, CDR1 is LGHDT and CDR2 is YNNKEL (reference sequence). V lost 4 bases, J lost 4 bases, and 10 bases stayed unmatched. The CDR3 has 16 residues. The CDR3 here is CASSLRTGSFADTQYF. The DNA for the CDR3 is TGTGCCAGCAGCCTCCGGACAGGGTCATTTGCAGATACGCAGTATTTT.

V usage is TRBV2 and J usage is TRBJ1-4; D might be TRBD1 (6 bases). Trimming pared 4 bases from V and 8 bases from J, leaving 11 bases between. The CDR3 is 13 residues long. Germline CDR1 is SNHLY and CDR2 is FYNNEI. The DNA of the CDR3 is TGTGCCAGCAGTGGGGGGGCAAGAGAAAAACTGTTTTTT. Translation: CASSGGAREKLFF.

The CDR3 DNA sequence: TGTGCCAGCAGCTTATACCGGGCTGAGGGTTCACCCCTCCACTTT. Its protein product is CASSLYRAEGSPLHF. V and J are TRBV7-2 and TRBJ1-6; D not certain. Germline V lookup: CDR1 SGHTA, CDR2 FQGNSA. V was shortened by 2 bases and J by 9 bases, with 14 bases between the two germline ends. CDR3 length: 15 amino acids.

The V gene is TRBV25-1, the J gene TRBJ2-3; TRBD2 agrees at 7 bases. The CDR3 sequence is 14 residues long. The germline V gene has CDR1 MGHDK and CDR2 SYGVNS. J gave up 1 base and V 4 bases, and 2 bases lay outside the gene matches. In DNA, the CDR3 is TGTGCCAGCAGTGCTAGCGGAGGCACAGATACGCAGTATTTT. Encoded protein: CASSASGGTDTQYF.

This chain uses TRBV5-1 with TRBJ1-3, with 7 nucleotides matching TRBD1. Germline lookup yields CDR1 SGHRS and CDR2 YFSETQ. V was clipped by 0 bases and J by 1 base; unmatched bases: 4. This CDR3 has 16 amino acids. The CDR3 DNA is TGCGCCAGCAGCTTGGGAGCAGGGGGATCTGGAAACACCATATATTTT. Its protein product is CASSLGAGGSGNTIYF.

The chain uses TRBV9 and TRBJ1-2; D is possibly TRBD1 (6 bases). Germline CDR1 SGDLS, CDR2 YYNGEE. The ends were cut back, 6 bases at V and 4 bases at J, with 19 bases in the middle. The CDR3 totals 15 residues. The CDR3 loop is CASTTPTGSGYGYTF. The CDR3 region has the DNA TGTGCCAGCACCACCCCGACAGGTTCTGGCTATGGCTACACCTTC.

The chain joins TRBV5-5 to TRBJ2-1; TRBD1 is a possible D gene (6 bases). CDR1 and CDR2 from the germline V gene are SGHKS and YYEKEE (reference sequence). The CDR3 spans 17 residues. The germline V and J ends were trimmed by 4 bases and 2 bases, with 19 bases remaining between them. CDR3 coding DNA: TGTGCCAGCAGCCTAATAAGGACAGTCGGTACCTACAATGAGCAGTTCTTC. Translated, it gives CASSLIRTVGTYNEQFF.

The J gene is TRBJ2-7, the V gene TRBV5-4, with D possibly matching TRBD1 (5 bases). V lost 2 bases and J lost 1, with 16 bases in between. Germline V lookup: CDR1 SGHNT, CDR2 YYREEE (reference sequence). This CDR3 spans 16 amino acids. CDR3 region: CASSFGPRADSYEQYF. The DNA for the CDR3 is TGTGCCAGCAGCTTTGGGCCCAGGGCTGATTCCTACGAGCAGTACTTC.

The V gene is TRBV3-1 (or the pseudogene TRBV3-2), the J gene TRBJ1-1; perhaps TRBD1 as D (5 bases). The CDR3 has 14 residues. V lost 6 bases to trimming and J lost 1 base, with 12 bases between them. Per germline, CDR1 LGHDT and CDR2 YNNKEL (reference sequence). CDR3 amino acids: CASSPTVENTEAFF. CDR3 DNA sequence: TGTGCCAGCAGTCCGACAGTCGAGAACACTGAAGCTTTCTTT.